Listed below are T cell receptor beta chains from one sample, sequenced in a study of identical twins. TCRdb called the 5' RACE reads again in MiXCR, with one record for every CDR3 protein. This table has 500,000 to 700,000 distinct CDR3 sequences, 7.1% appearing once. This sample also belongs to another study, concerning yellow fever vaccine responses in identical twins.

What was sequenced was PBMCs. The source is a young woman in good health. Each CDR3 is given with its conserved first and last residue. D genes are given only for firm matches. Rows give clone size only sometimes, using once, few, many, or a class for an expanded clone.

D: .; size: many; V: TRBV29-1; J: TRBJ1-3; DNA: TGCAGCGTTGCCCTCGGACCGGTCGGAAACACCATATATTTT; CDR3: CSVALGPVGNTIYF
D: .; size: .; V: TRBV6-5; J: TRBJ1-2; DNA: TGTGCCACCCAGGGCTATTATGGCTACACCTTC; CDR3: CATQGYYGYTF
D: .; size: many; V: TRBV10-3; J: TRBJ2-5; DNA: TGTGCCATCAGTGAGAGGGACAGCGGGGAGACCCAGTACTTC; CDR3: CAISERDSGETQYF
D: TRBD1; size: .; V: TRBV2; J: TRBJ2-7; DNA: TGTGCCAGCGGGGGACAGACTGACTACGAGCAGTACTTC; CDR3: CASGGQTDYEQYF
D: TRBD1; size: many; V: TRBV29-1; J: TRBJ1-2; DNA: TGCAGCGTTGAAGATTGGAGGACAGGGAGGGGCTACACCTTC; CDR3: CSVEDWRTGRGYTF
D: .; size: .; V: TRBV15; J: TRBJ2-3; DNA: TGTGCCAGCACCTCCCCGGGGGGCGCCACCGCAGATACGCAGTATTTT; CDR3: CASTSPGGATADTQYF
D: TRBD2; size: many; V: TRBV12-3/TRBV12-4; J: TRBJ2-3; DNA: TGTGCCAGCAGTTTAGTCTTAGCGGGAGCCCTGAATACGCAGTATTTT; CDR3: CASSLVLAGALNTQYF
D: .; size: .; V: TRBV27; J: TRBJ1-6; DNA: TGTGCCAGCAGACTCCTTGAGGGGAGTTCACCCCTCCACTTT; CDR3: CASRLLEGSSPLHF
D: .; size: .; V: TRBV11-2; J: TRBJ2-4; DNA: TGTGCCAGCACCCCCGGGAGAAAAAACATTCAGTACTTC; CDR3: CASTPGRKNIQYF
D: TRBD2; size: .; V: TRBV5-1; J: TRBJ2-3; DNA: TGCGCCAGCAGCTTGGTGCTAGCGGGAGGGTCCGATACGCAGTATTTT; CDR3: CASSLVLAGGSDTQYF
D: TRBD1; size: few; V: TRBV13; J: TRBJ2-3; DNA: TGTGCCAGCAGCCTAACAGGGGCTGGGAGCACAGATACGCAGTATTTT; CDR3: CASSLTGAGSTDTQYF
D: .; size: many; V: TRBV12-3/TRBV12-4; J: TRBJ2-1; DNA: TGTGCCAGCAGTAGGACGGCATACAATGAGCAGTTCTTC; CDR3: CASSRTAYNEQFF
D: TRBD1; size: many; V: TRBV5-1; J: TRBJ2-3; DNA: TGCGCCAGCCGATCCGGGACAGGGGTGTGGGCAGATACGCAGTATTTT; CDR3: CASRSGTGVWADTQYF
D: .; size: .; V: TRBV29-1; J: TRBJ2-1; DNA: TGCAGCGTTGACAGCACAGGCTACAATGAGCAGTTCTTC; CDR3: CSVDSTGYNEQFF
D: .; size: .; V: TRBV5-1; J: TRBJ1-1; DNA: TGCGCCAGCAGCTTGCGGGAATCAAGGGGCCAGGAGAACACTGAAGCTTTCTTT; CDR3: CASSLRESRGQENTEAFF
D: TRBD2; size: few; V: TRBV12-3/TRBV12-4; J: TRBJ2-3; DNA: TGTGCCAGCACCCAGTGGGGAGGGCCGGCAGATACGCAGTATTTT; CDR3: CASTQWGGPADTQYF
D: .; size: .; V: TRBV29-1; J: TRBJ1-5; DNA: TGCAGCGTTTTTAGTGGGCCAAACGGGGATCAGCCCCAGCATTTT; CDR3: CSVFSGPNGDQPQHF
D: .; size: many; V: TRBV2; J: TRBJ2-2; DNA: TGTGCCAGCAGGCCGGACGGGGGTGGCACCGGGGAGCTGTTTTTT; CDR3: CASRPDGGGTGELFF
D: TRBD1; size: many; V: TRBV7-9; J: TRBJ2-1; DNA: TGTGCCAGCAGCTTCGACCGGACAGGGGGTAGCAATGAGCAGTTCTTC; CDR3: CASSFDRTGGSNEQFF
D: TRBD1; size: .; V: TRBV5-1; J: TRBJ2-6; DNA: TGCGCCAGCAGCCGAATGGGACCCTGGGGACAGACTGAATCTGGGGCCAACGTCCTGACTTTC; CDR3: CASSRMGPWGQTESGANVLTF
D: .; size: .; V: TRBV14; J: TRBJ2-1; DNA: TGTGCCAGCAGCCAACGGCCCCTAGCAGGCTCCTACAATGAGCAGTTCTTC; CDR3: CASSQRPLAGSYNEQFF
D: .; size: few; V: TRBV6-1; J: TRBJ2-5; DNA: TGTGCCAGCAGTAAGAGGATCTTAGGGACCCAAGAGACCCAGTACTTC; CDR3: CASSKRILGTQETQYF
D: .; size: many; V: TRBV12-3/TRBV12-4; J: TRBJ2-7; DNA: TGTGCCAGCAGTTCCGGGAATTACTACGAGCAGTACTTC; CDR3: CASSSGNYYEQYF
D: .; size: many; V: TRBV6-1; J: TRBJ1-2; DNA: TGTGCCAGCAGCAAGAGCGAGTCCGGGTATGGCTACACCTTC; CDR3: CASSKSESGYGYTF
D: .; size: .; V: TRBV12-3/TRBV12-4; J: TRBJ1-3; DNA: TGTGCCAGCAGTTTTAACACCATATATTTT; CDR3: CASSFNTIYF
D: .; size: .; V: TRBV6-6; J: TRBJ2-5; DNA: TGTGCCAGCGCCAGGGATCTACAAGAGACCCAGTACTTC; CDR3: CASARDLQETQYF
D: TRBD2; size: few; V: TRBV20-1; J: TRBJ2-1; DNA: TGCAGTGCTAGAGATCGTAGTGGGGCTTCTAGCGGGAGTGAAAATGAGCAGTTCTTC; CDR3: CSARDRSGASSGSENEQFF
D: .; size: many; V: TRBV6-5; J: TRBJ1-1; DNA: TGTGCCAGCAGTTACTCGATCGCGCCTTGGGGCACTGAAGCTTTCTTT; CDR3: CASSYSIAPWGTEAFF
D: TRBD2; size: many; V: TRBV7-2; J: TRBJ2-1; DNA: TGTGCCAGCAGCATATCCGGGACTAGTTACAATGAGCAGTTCTTC; CDR3: CASSISGTSYNEQFF
D: .; size: few; V: TRBV24-1; J: TRBJ2-3; DNA: TGTGCCACCAGTGATTTGCAGGTACCAGGAGCCCCCACAGATACGCAGTATTTT; CDR3: CATSDLQVPGAPTDTQYF
D: .; size: many; V: TRBV5-1; J: TRBJ2-5; DNA: TGCGCCAGCAGCGAACCCCCTTCCACGAGGACCCAGTACTTC; CDR3: CASSEPPSTRTQYF
D: TRBD2; size: .; V: TRBV12-3/TRBV12-4; J: TRBJ2-5; DNA: TGTGCCAGCAGCTTAACTAGCGGGGGGGCTAAAGAGACCCAGTACTTC; CDR3: CASSLTSGGAKETQYF
D: .; size: many; V: TRBV7-2; J: TRBJ2-1; DNA: TGTGCCAGCTCGGGCCGGGACCTCCTGGGTAATGAGCAGTTCTTC; CDR3: CASSGRDLLGNEQFF
D: .; size: few; V: TRBV12-3/TRBV12-4; J: TRBJ1-4; DNA: TGTGCCAGCAGTCGGGACCGAATTTACGGAAAACTGTTTTTT; CDR3: CASSRDRIYGKLFF
D: .; size: .; V: TRBV11-2; J: TRBJ1-3; DNA: TGTGCCAGCAGCCCGCCCCCGGGGAGGAACAGGGCTGGAAACACCATATATTTT; CDR3: CASSPPPGRNRAGNTIYF
D: .; size: many; V: TRBV20-1; J: TRBJ2-3; DNA: TGCAGTGCCCGCGAGGATACGCAGTATTTT; CDR3: CSAREDTQYF
D: TRBD2; size: many; V: TRBV5-1; J: TRBJ2-1; DNA: TGCGCCAGCAGCCCAGGCGCGGGAGGGCCGAATGAGCAGTTCTTC; CDR3: CASSPGAGGPNEQFF
D: TRBD1; size: many; V: TRBV10-3; J: TRBJ2-7; DNA: TGTGCCTCGACAGGACAGGGGGCTTCCTACGAGCAGTACTTC; CDR3: CASTGQGASYEQYF
D: TRBD1; size: .; V: TRBV7-9; J: TRBJ1-2; DNA: TGTGCCAGCAGTTCTCCTGGCGTCGGACAGGGCAGGAATGGCTACACCTTC; CDR3: CASSSPGVGQGRNGYTF
D: .; size: .; V: TRBV18; J: TRBJ1-1; DNA: TGTGCCAGCTCACCTATACAGGAGGAAGCTTTCTTT; CDR3: CASSPIQEEAFF
D: .; size: .; V: TRBV7-2; J: TRBJ2-5; DNA: TGTGCCAGCAGACACCGGGACATCCAAGAGACCCAGTACTTC; CDR3: CASRHRDIQETQYF
D: .; size: many; V: TRBV12-3/TRBV12-4; J: TRBJ2-2; DNA: TGTGCCAGCACCTCCATGTGGGTGGGGGGAAGCACCGGGGAGCTGTTTTTT; CDR3: CASTSMWVGGSTGELFF
D: .; size: .; V: TRBV29-1; J: TRBJ2-3; DNA: TGCAGCGTTGAAGAGGAGAAGGGGGTCGCAGATACGCAGTATTTT; CDR3: CSVEEEKGVADTQYF
D: .; size: few; V: TRBV12-3/TRBV12-4; J: TRBJ1-5; DNA: TGTGCCAGCAGTAAATCGGGACACAGCAACAATCAGCCCCAGCATTTT; CDR3: CASSKSGHSNNQPQHF
D: TRBD1; size: .; V: TRBV24-1; J: TRBJ1-2; DNA: TGTGCCACCAGTGATGCCCGACAGGGAAACTATGGCTACACCTTC; CDR3: CATSDARQGNYGYTF
D: TRBD1; size: .; V: TRBV25-1; J: TRBJ1-6; DNA: TGTGCCAGCAGTGACGATACAGGGGGCAAGCTTAATAATTCACCCCTCCACTTT; CDR3: CASSDDTGGKLNNSPLHF
D: .; size: many; V: TRBV3-1; J: TRBJ2-5; DNA: TGTGCCAGCAGCCAAGTCGTGGGCCGGGAGACCCAGTACTTC; CDR3: CASSQVVGRETQYF